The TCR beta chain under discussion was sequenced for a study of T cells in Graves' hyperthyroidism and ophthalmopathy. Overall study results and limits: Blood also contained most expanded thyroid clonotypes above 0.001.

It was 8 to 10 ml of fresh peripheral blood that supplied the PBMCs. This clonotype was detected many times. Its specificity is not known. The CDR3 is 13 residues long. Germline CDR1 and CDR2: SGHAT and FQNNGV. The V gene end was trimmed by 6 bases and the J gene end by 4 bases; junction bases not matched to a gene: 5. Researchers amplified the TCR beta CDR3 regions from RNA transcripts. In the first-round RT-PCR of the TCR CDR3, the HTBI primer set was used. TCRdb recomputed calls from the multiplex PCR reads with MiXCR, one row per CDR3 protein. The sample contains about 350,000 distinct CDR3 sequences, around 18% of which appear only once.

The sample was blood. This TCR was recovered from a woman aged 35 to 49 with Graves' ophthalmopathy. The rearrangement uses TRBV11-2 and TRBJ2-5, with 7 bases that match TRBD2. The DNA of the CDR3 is TGTGCCAGCAGGCCTATAGCGGGAGAGACCCAGTACTTC. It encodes CASRPIAGETQYF.